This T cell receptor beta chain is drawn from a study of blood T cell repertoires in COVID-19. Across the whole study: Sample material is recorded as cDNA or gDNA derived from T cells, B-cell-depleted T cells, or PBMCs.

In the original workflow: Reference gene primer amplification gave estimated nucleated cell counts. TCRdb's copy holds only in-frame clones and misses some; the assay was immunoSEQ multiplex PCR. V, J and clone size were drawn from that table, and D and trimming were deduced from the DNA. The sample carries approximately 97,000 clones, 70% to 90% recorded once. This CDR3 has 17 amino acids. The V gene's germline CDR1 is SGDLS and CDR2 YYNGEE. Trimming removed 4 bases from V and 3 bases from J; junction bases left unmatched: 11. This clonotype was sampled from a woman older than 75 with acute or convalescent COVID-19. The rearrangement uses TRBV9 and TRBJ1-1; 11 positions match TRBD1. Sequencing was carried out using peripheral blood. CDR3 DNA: TGTGCCAGCAGCCCGCCGGACAGGGGGCGGGTGGACACTGAAGCTTTCTTT. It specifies CASSPPDRGRVDTEAFF.